Below, 18 T cell receptor beta chains from the same sample are listed, as sequenced in a study of beta chain features in type 1 diabetes. TCRB transcripts that were expressed got sequenced, as all of the isolated RNA had been reverse transcribed. Clones were read by immunoSEQ multiplex PCR, and TCRdb kept only the in-frame ones, dropping some. The sample records 600,000 to 650,000 clones, roughly 15% being singletons. Sequencing input: naive CD4+ T cells from blood. These receptors came from a young man in good health.

This clone has just a few counts. This chain uses TRBV7-9 with TRBJ1-5; D is unclear. The CDR3 spans 15 residues. Germline assignment: CDR1 SEHNR and CDR2 FQNEAQ (reference sequence). V lost 2 bases to trimming and J lost 0 bases, with 8 bases between them. The CDR3 coding sequence is TGTGCCAGCAGCTTAAACAGCAATAGCAATCAGCCCCAGCATTTT. Protein: CASSLNSNSNQPQHF.

This clone was seen more than once but under ten times. The same CDR3 is also encoded by other DNA sequences in this sample. The chain carries TRBV5-1 and TRBJ1-5; 9 nucleotides line up with TRBD1. Trimming took 2 bases from V and 5 from J; bases not matched to a gene: 2. CDR1 is SGHRS and CDR2 is YFSETQ in the germline V gene. The CDR3 consists of 14 residues. This CDR3 is CASSLRTGDQPQHF. For the CDR3, the DNA is TGCGCCAGCAGCTTAAGGACAGGGGATCAGCCCCAGCATTTT.

The chain recombines TRBV13 with TRBJ1-1; 9 bases are shared with TRBD1. Germline V gene lookup returns CDR1 PRHDT and CDR2 FYEKMQ (reference sequence). V was clipped by 3 bases and J by 11 bases; unmatched bases: 7. CDR3 length: 13 residues. The CDR3 DNA sequence: TGTGCCAGCAGCTTCCCGGACAGGGGCCGGGCTTTCTTT. It encodes CASSFPDRGRAFF.

V is TRBV19 and J is TRBJ1-2; D remains ambiguous. Germline V gene lookup returns CDR1 LNHDA and CDR2 SQIVND (reference sequence). The ends were cut back, 3 bases at V and 8 bases at J, with 16 bases in the middle. The length of the CDR3 is 14 residues. In DNA, the CDR3 is TGTGCCAGTAGTATGGTTCAGCTCGCGGGGGGCTACACCTTC. Protein: CASSMVQLAGGYTF.

This rearrangement joins TRBV9 to TRBJ2-1; D gene unclear. CDR3 length: 13 residues. V was pared by 0 bases and J by 5 bases, with 6 bases between. Germline CDR1 is SGDLS and CDR2 is YYNGEE. CDR3 residues: CASSVGADNEQFF. Here the CDR3 DNA reads TGTGCCAGCAGCGTAGGGGCAGACAATGAGCAGTTCTTC.

This sequence joins TRBV7-2 and TRBJ2-4; 11 bases line up with TRBD2. V shed 3 bases and J 4 bases; nucleotides not matched to a gene: 5. Germline-derived CDR1 and CDR2 are SGHTA and FQGNSA. The CDR3 covers 16 residues. CDR3 coding DNA: TGTGCCAGCAGCTTCACTAGCGGGAGTTATAAAAACATTCAGTACTTC. Its translation is CASSFTSGSYKNIQYF.

V is TRBV7-9 and J is TRBJ1-1; 7 bases align to TRBD1. Per germline, CDR1 SEHNR and CDR2 FQNEAQ (reference sequence). V was clipped by 5 bases and J by 4 bases; unmatched bases: 7. CDR3 length: 14 residues. This chain's CDR3 is CASSQIQGTTEAFF. The DNA for the CDR3 is TGTGCCAGCAGCCAAATACAGGGGACCACTGAAGCTTTCTTT.

This clone came up a few times. The chain links TRBV7-9 to TRBJ1-4; the D gene is possibly TRBD1 (5 bases). Trimming pared 4 bases from V and 7 bases from J, leaving 10 bases between. The CDR3 covers 13 residues. From germline, CDR1 is SEHNR and CDR2 FQNEAQ (reference sequence). CDR3 loop: CASSSSGAEKLFF. The CDR3 DNA is TGTGCCAGCAGCTCTTCCGGGGCTGAAAAACTGTTTTTT.

A few counts support this clone. This rearrangement joins TRBV6-6 to TRBJ2-7; D is unclear. The germline V gene has CDR1 MNHNY and CDR2 SVGAGI (reference sequence). Trimming pared 0 bases from V and 4 bases from J, leaving 7 bases between. This CDR3 contains 13 residues. Written as DNA, the CDR3 is TGTGCCAGCAGTTACTCGACCCGTTACGAGCAGTACTTC. Translated, it gives CASSYSTRYEQYF.

This clone was counted a few times. J is TRBJ1-6 and V is TRBV19; 7 positions agree with TRBD1. Germline V CDR1 and CDR2: LNHDA, SQIVND (reference sequence). Trimming at V came to 3 bases and at J to 0 bases, leaving 8 bases not matched to a gene. This CDR3 comprises 18 residues. Here the CDR3 reads CASSMRGQGSSYNSPLHF. The CDR3 DNA follows: TGTGCCAGTAGTATGAGGGGGCAAGGGAGCTCCTATAATTCACCCCTCCACTTT. The complete variable domain, with remaining parts taken from reference TRBV19 and TRBJ1-6, reads DGGITQSPKYLFRKEGQNVTLSCEQNLNHDAMYWYRQDPGQGLRLIYYSQIVNDFQKGDIAEGYSVSREKKESFPLTVTSAQKNPTAFYLCASSMRGQGSSYNSPLHFGNGTRLTVT.

This chain uses TRBV25-1 with TRBJ1-1; TRBD1 agrees at 7 bases. Looked up from germline, CDR1 is MGHDK and CDR2 is SYGVNS. The V gene end was trimmed by 1 base and the J gene end by 4 bases; junction bases not matched to a gene: 6. The CDR3 is 15 residues long. CDR3 DNA sequence: TGTGCCAGCAGTGAATGGAGGGGGCTGGTCACTGAAGCTTTCTTT. Amino acids: CASSEWRGLVTEAFF.

This sequence joins TRBV6-1 and TRBJ2-7; D is uncertain. Trimming took off 6 bases at V and 9 bases at J, with 18 bases between the two ends. The CDR3 covers 13 residues. The germline V gene encodes CDR1 MNHNS and CDR2 SASEGT. CDR3 amino acids: CASSPDRQVVQYF. Written as DNA, the CDR3 is TGTGCCAGCAGCCCGGATAGACAAGTCGTGCAGTACTTC.

The chain recombines TRBV7-3 with TRBJ2-1; 9 positions agree with TRBD2. The germline V gene encodes CDR1 SGHTA and CDR2 FQGTGA. There are 14 residues in the CDR3. V lost 4 bases and J lost 9; bases outside the gene matches: 7. The DNA for the CDR3 is TGTGCCAGCAGCTCAACCTCAGCGGGAGGTGAGCAGTTCTTC. Protein: CASSSTSAGGEQFF. Based on the CDR3 plus reference TRBV7-3 and TRBJ2-1, the full variable domain is GAGVSQTPSNKVTEKGKYVELRCDPISGHTALYWYRQSLGQGPEFLIYFQGTGAADDSGLPNDRFFAVRPEGSVSTLKIQRTERGDSAVYLCASSSTSAGGEQFFGPGTRLTVL.

V usage is TRBV29-1 and J usage is TRBJ1-1; D uncertain. Germline lookup yields CDR1 SQVTM and CDR2 ANQGSEA. The CDR3 length is 13 residues. V was pared by 4 bases and J by 5 bases, with 14 bases between. Here the CDR3 reads CSVATYLGTEAFF. CDR3 DNA sequence: TGCAGCGTTGCCACATATTTAGGGACTGAAGCTTTCTTT.

This chain links TRBV18 with TRBJ1-5; 10 bases line up with TRBD1. This CDR3 comprises 15 residues. CDR1 KGHSH and CDR2 LQKENI come from the germline V gene. V was pared by 4 bases and J by 4 bases, with 4 bases of the junction left unmatched. CDR3 bases: TGTGCCAGCTCACAGACAGGGGGCCCGAATCAGCCCCAGCATTTT. It is translated as CASSQTGGPNQPQHF.

V is TRBV28 and J is TRBJ2-6, with a tentative D call TRBD1 (5 bases). The CDR3 has 16 amino acids. Trimming took 7 bases from V and 0 from J, leaving 13 bases between them. Germline V gives CDR1 MDHEN, CDR2 SYDVKM. CDR3 DNA: TGTGCCAGCACTATACGCCAGGGCTCTGGGGCCAACGTCCTGACTTTC. It yields the protein CASTIRQGSGANVLTF.

This clone was counted between two and nine times. The V and J genes are TRBV11-1 and TRBJ2-1, with a possible D match to TRBD2 (5 bases). The V and J ends lost 0 bases and 5 bases respectively, with 11 bases between them. Germline V lookup: CDR1 SGHAT, CDR2 FQDESV (reference sequence). The CDR3 has 15 residues. CDR3 nucleotide sequence: TGTGCCAGCAGCTTAGCCCCGACTAATAACAATGAGCAGTTCTTC. This encodes CASSLAPTNNNEQFF.

The sample holds a few counts of this clone. The chain is built from TRBV30 and TRBJ1-2; no definite D call. Trimming shortened V by 0 bases and J by 2 bases, and 13 bases separated the two germline ends. In germline, CDR1 is GTSNPN, CDR2 SVGIG (reference sequence). The CDR3 spans 15 residues. The DNA for the CDR3 is TGTGCCTGGAGTGTCCTCCAAGGGTTGAACTATGGCTACACCTTC. It yields the protein CAWSVLQGLNYGYTF.